The following is a T cell receptor beta chain sequence with its context. Antigen specificity is unknown. Primers included in the PCR were 60 Vbeta and 13 Jbeta primers. Data came from immunoSEQ multiplex PCR; TCRdb stores just in-frame clones and leaves some out. The table shows around 100,000 clones, with 76% occurring only once. This record comes from a study of cytomegalovirus exposure and HLA in healthy donors. As for the study in general: Assignment to the Caucasian-associated ancestry cluster applied to approximately 79% of the approximately 400 genotyped donors. Study-level findings and limits: A list of roughly 180 TCR beta chains associated with cytomegalovirus was given.

Germline trimming cut 5 bases from V and 0 bases from J; bases unmatched to any gene: 9. CDR1 and CDR2 (germline): SGHAT, FQNNGV. CDR3 length: 17 residues. Material: PBMCs. The TCR sequence derives from a young woman in good health and CMV-seropositive. J is TRBJ1-3 and V is TRBV11-2; the match to TRBD1 covers 8 bases. CDR3 in amino acids: CASSPRTGRPSGNTIYF. In DNA, the CDR3 is TGTGCCAGCAGCCCCCGGACAGGGCGCCCCTCTGGAAACACCATATATTTT.